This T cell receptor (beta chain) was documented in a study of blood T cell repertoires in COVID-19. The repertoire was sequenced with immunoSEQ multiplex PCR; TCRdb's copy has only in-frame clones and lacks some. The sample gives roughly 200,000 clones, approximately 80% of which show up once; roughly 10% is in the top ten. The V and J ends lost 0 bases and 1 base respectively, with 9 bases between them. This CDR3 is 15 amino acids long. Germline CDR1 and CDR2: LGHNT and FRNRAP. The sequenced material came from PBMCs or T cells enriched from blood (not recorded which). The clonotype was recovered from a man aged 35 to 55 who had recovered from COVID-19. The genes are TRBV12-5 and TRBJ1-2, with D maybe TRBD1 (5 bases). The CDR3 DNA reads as TGTGCTAGTGGTTTGGTAGTGGGGGGTAACTATGGCTACACCTTC. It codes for CASGLVVGGNYGYTF.